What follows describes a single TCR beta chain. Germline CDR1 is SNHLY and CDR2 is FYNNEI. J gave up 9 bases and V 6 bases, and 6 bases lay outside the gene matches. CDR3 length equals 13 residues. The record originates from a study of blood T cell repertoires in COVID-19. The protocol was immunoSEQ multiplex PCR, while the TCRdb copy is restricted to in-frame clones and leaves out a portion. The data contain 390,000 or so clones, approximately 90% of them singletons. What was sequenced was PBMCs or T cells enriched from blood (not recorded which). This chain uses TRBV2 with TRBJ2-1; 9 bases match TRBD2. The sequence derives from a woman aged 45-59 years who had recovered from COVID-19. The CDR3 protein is CASRKKAGGEQFF. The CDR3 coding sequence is TGTGCCAGCAGAAAAAAAGCGGGGGGTGAGCAGTTCTTC.